This TCR beta chain was identified in a study of Ad26.COV2.S vaccination and SARS-CoV-2 variants. At the level of the study: Participants got Ad26.COV2.S intramuscularly, once or twice 56 days apart. The study's findings and limits: Breadth, reportedly substantial, characterized the spike-specific CD8+ and CD4+ T cell responses after vaccination. It is possible that the TCR breadth and depth analyses underestimated the total T cell responses.

As for treatment: 15 to 20 received Ad26.COV2.S at low or high dose, single or two shots; about five received placebo; per-sample allocation not given. Vaccine and placebo recipients were sampled on day 63 after the first injection. Germline values: CDR1 SGHNT, CDR2 YENEEA. The germline V and J ends were trimmed by 5 bases and 3 bases, with 16 bases remaining between them. The CDR3 contains 15 residues. As for this clone: The antigen is undetermined.

The method was immunoSEQ multiplex PCR; TCRdb's version includes in-frame clones alone and lacks a portion of them. The sample records roughly 500,000 clones, 89% being singletons. V is TRBV11-3 and J is TRBJ1-2; D is uncertain. This receptor was identified in a person between 18 and 65 years old who received the Ad26.COV2.S COVID-19 vaccine or a placebo. The specimen comprised peripheral blood, sampled in a trial of Ad26.COV2.S vaccine versus placebo. The CDR3 loop reads CASSPSPNHDYGYTF. In nucleotides, the CDR3 is TGTGCCAGCAGCCCCTCACCCAACCATGACTATGGCTACACCTTC.